This note documents a single T cell receptor beta chain sequence. Time point given: peripheral blood 6 weeks after treatment start. The data were taken from a study of PD-L1 blockade in urothelial cancer. Looking at the study overall: Patients initiated atezolizumab around 2014 at 1,200 mg intravenously every 3 weeks. Patients with male sex and bladder-origin urothelial cancer accounted for about 85% of the roughly 30 enrolled. Blood samples contained a median 141,255 T cells.

Synthetic templates analogous to TCR were spiked into all PCRs individually. Here immunoSEQ multiplex PCR was the method, and the copy in TCRdb shows in-frame clones only, minus some. The sample lists some 110,000 clones, 75% to 90% seen once, with more than 1.5% in the top ten. CDR3 length: 15 residues. The V gene end was trimmed by 4 bases and the J gene end by 3 bases; junction bases not matched to a gene: 5. Germline V gene lookup returns CDR1 MDHEN and CDR2 SYDVKM. This clonotype was obtained from a man aged 55 to 69 with urothelial cancer. The V call is TRBV28, the J call TRBJ2-1; TRBD2 agrees at 8 bases. Sequenced here: PBMCs, sampled around atezolizumab (anti-PD-L1) treatment. The CDR3 is CASSSLAGLYNEQFF. In nucleotides, the CDR3 is TGTGCCAGCAGTTCGTTAGCGGGACTCTACAATGAGCAGTTCTTC.